Given below is one T cell receptor beta chain in context. Its specificity is unknown. Deletions cut 0 bases from V and 4 bases from J, with 9 bases between. In germline, CDR1 is SGHVS, CDR2 FQNEAQ. This CDR3 contains 14 residues. The record originates from a study of brain metastases from non-small cell lung cancer. Here immunoSEQ multiplex PCR was the method, and the copy in TCRdb shows in-frame clones only, minus some. This table holds 14,000 to 15,000 clones, around 86% found once. Points from the study as a whole: Compared with their matched primary tumors, 60% to 65% of brain metastases showed expanded T-cell clones.

V is TRBV7-8 and J is TRBJ1-2; possible D gene TRBD1, 5 bases. The specimen was primary lung tumor tissue. The source of this sequence is a donor aged 40 or over with non-small cell lung cancer. The CDR3 region is CASSLAGTLYGYTF. As DNA, the CDR3 is TGTGCCAGCAGCTTAGCAGGGACCCTCTATGGCTACACCTTC. Full variable domain (missing parts from reference TRBV7-8 and TRBJ1-2): GAGVSQSPRYKVAKRGQDVALRCDPISGHVSLFWYQQALGQGPEFLTYFQNEAQLDKSGLPSDRFFAERPEGSVSTLKIQRTQQEDSAVYLCASSLAGTLYGYTFGSGTRLTVV.